Sequencing of this T cell receptor beta chain was carried out in a study of shared clonotypes between healthy human individuals. Study-wide findings and caveats: Among the subsets, naive ones generally showed larger estimated richness than memory ones. When compared with the clonotypes that were shared by all four sorted-subset donors, the non-shared clonotypes turned out to have lower generation probabilities.

Per sorted-subset replicate PCR, input was approximately 200 ng DNA, representing around 30,000 T cell genomes. In the original workflow: Junction-only sequences without quality scores were provided by ImmunoSEQ, so filtering was different. The assay was immunoSEQ multiplex PCR, and TCRdb's table has in-frame clones only and misses some. Clone size and V and J calls were adopted from that table, with D and trimming inferred from the DNA. The profile shows about 1.5 million clones, roughly 96% of them singletons. The CDR3 covers 12 residues. Looked up from germline, CDR1 is SNHLY and CDR2 is FYNNEI. V was clipped by 1 base and J by 7 bases, with 7 bases between them. As to this clone: What it binds is not known.

The sequenced sample consisted of naive CD4+ T cells sorted from blood. Subset reported: CD45RA+ positively selected. The J gene is TRBJ2-5, the V gene TRBV2, with D unclear. The TCR was taken from a man aged 25-45 years in good health. The CDR3 loop reads CASSEESGTQYF. In DNA form, the CDR3 reads TGTGCCAGCAGTGAAGAGTCAGGGACCCAGTACTTC.